These 30 T cell receptor beta chains were all obtained from the same sample, sequenced in a study of spatial heterogeneity in lung cancer (dated by TCRdb to between 2017 and 2020). The library was obtained by 5' RACE. For sequencing, a NextSeq 500 was employed. Using fastp trimming at Q25 and MiXCR clonotype assembly, TCRdb reanalyzed the public sequencing data and kept in-frame beta chains. When rows share a CDR3 protein, they turn into one entry using the most common DNA and genes. The table for this sample lists 7,600 or so distinct CDR3 sequences; around 7% of them were counted only once. The ten largest make up around 74% of the sample. According to the study, the label for this sample's time point signals: sample taken at primary tumor resection. The material sequenced was PBMCs, taken at surgery. These receptors were obtained from a male donor with early-stage non-small cell lung cancer.

Ten or more counts support this clonotype. The chain links TRBV24-1 to TRBJ2-5; D is unclear. CDR1 and CDR2 (germline): KGHDR, SFDVKD. The CDR3 is 12 residues long. Trimming stripped 4 bases from V and 2 bases from J, with 4 bases between. Here the CDR3 reads CATSDHQETQYF. For the CDR3, the DNA is TGTGCCACCAGTGACCATCAAGAGACCCAGTACTTC.

This clonotype was detected many times. V and J are TRBV20-1 and TRBJ2-7, with a possible D match to TRBD2 (5 bases). Trimming cost V 3 bases and J 3 bases, with 12 bases left between them. The germline gives CDR1 DFQATT, CDR2 SNEGSKA (reference sequence). CDR3 size: 13 residues. CDR3 nucleotides: TGCAGTGCTAGGAGGGAGTTGAACTACGAGCAGTACTTC. Translated: CSARRELNYEQYF.

This clonotype showed up many times. The V and J genes are TRBV20-1 and TRBJ2-4; D is uncertain. CDR1 and CDR2 from the germline V gene are DFQATT and SNEGSKA (reference sequence). With 7 bases removed from V and 0 bases from J, the gap between germline ends came to 10 bases. The CDR3 has 13 amino acids. DNA of the CDR3: TGCAGTGTAGGTACGGTAGCCAAAAACATTCAGTACTTC. Amino acid sequence: CSVGTVAKNIQYF.

This clonotype was found many times. The chain couples TRBV12-3 or TRBV12-4 to TRBJ1-4; no definite D call. The CDR3 is 15 amino acids. Trimming left V 4 bases short and J 4 bases short, with 13 bases between. CDR3 protein: CASSSGRILNEKLFF. CDR3 bases: TGTGCCAGCAGTTCCGGACGGATACTTAATGAAAAACTGTTTTTT.

The table lists this clonotype with many counts. The CDR3 loop reads CASSLATGETQYF. The CDR3 nucleotides are TGCGCCAGCAGCTTGGCCACGGGGGAGACCCAGTACTTC. The genes are TRBV5-1 and TRBJ2-5, with D maybe TRBD2 (5 bases). V gave up 0 bases and J gave up 5 bases, with 8 bases separating them. Germline V lookup: CDR1 SGHRS, CDR2 YFSETQ. This CDR3 has 13 residues.

The chain joins TRBV3-1 to TRBJ2-1, with 9 nucleotides matching TRBD2. CDR1 is LGHDT, CDR2 YNNKEL, per germline (reference sequence). The CDR3 runs 17 residues. V shed 3 bases and J 4 bases; nucleotides not matched to a gene: 10. Here the CDR3 DNA reads TGTGCCAGCAGCCATCCACAGCGGACTAGCGTGTACAATGAGCAGTTCTTC. Its protein product is CASSHPQRTSVYNEQFF.

This clonotype was seen ten or more times. The chain uses TRBV24-1 and TRBJ2-4; TRBD1 matches 9 bases. Germline values: CDR1 KGHDR, CDR2 SFDVKD. The CDR3 extends over 17 amino acids. The V segment lost 3 bases and the J segment 6 bases; nucleotides outside the gene matches: 11. CDR3 amino acids: CATSDARSPGQGNIQYF. The CDR3 DNA reads as TGTGCCACCAGTGATGCTAGATCTCCGGGACAGGGAAACATTCAGTACTTC.

The sample holds many counts of this clonotype. The chain carries TRBV20-1 and TRBJ1-5; no firm D call. V lost 3 bases, J lost 11 bases, and 11 bases lay in between. Looked up from germline, CDR1 is DFQATT and CDR2 is SNEGSKA (reference sequence). This CDR3 comprises 11 residues. The CDR3 region is CSASLRQAQHF. The CDR3 nucleotides read TGCAGTGCTAGTTTGCGTCAAGCCCAGCATTTT.

This clonotype has ten or more counts. The chain joins TRBV3-1 to TRBJ2-5; D remains unclear. Trimming took 4 bases from V and 5 from J, leaving 8 bases between them. The germline gives CDR1 LGHDT, CDR2 YNNKEL (reference sequence). This CDR3 is 12 amino acids long. This CDR3 is CASSPVAETQYF. As DNA, the CDR3 is TGTGCCAGCAGCCCGGTGGCGGAGACCCAGTACTTC.

The chain has TRBV28 and TRBJ1-4, with D hard to call. V was trimmed by 8 bases and J by 2 bases, leaving 12 bases between them. The CDR3 sequence is 14 residues long. Germline values: CDR1 MDHEN, CDR2 SYDVKM. The CDR3 spells CASCAGSTNEKLFF. The DNA for the CDR3 is TGTGCCAGCTGTGCGGGGTCTACTAATGAAAAACTGTTTTTT.

This chain's CDR3 is CASSYSPRGGYGYTF. The CDR3 bases are TGTGCCAGCAGTTACTCACCCAGGGGAGGCTATGGCTACACCTTC. The chain combines TRBV6-5 with TRBJ1-2, with a tentative D call TRBD1 (6 bases). V lost 0 bases to trimming and J lost 4 bases, with 12 bases between them. Germline V CDR1 and CDR2: MNHEY, SVGAGI. The CDR3 totals 15 residues.

This clonotype was detected many times. This chain connects TRBV5-1 to TRBJ2-5, with 7 positions matching TRBD1. The trim removed 0 bases at V and 2 bases at J, leaving 4 bases unmatched. CDR3 length: 15 amino acids. Germline lookup yields CDR1 SGHRS and CDR2 YFSETQ. In nucleotides, the CDR3 is TGCGCCAGCAGCTTGGTACCGGGACAGCAAGAGACCCAGTACTTC. It codes for CASSLVPGQQETQYF.

This chain links TRBV20-1 with TRBJ1-4; a possible D gene is TRBD1 (6 bases). V lost 3 bases and J 4 bases, leaving 12 bases between the germline ends. The CDR3 covers 14 residues. CDR1 is DFQATT, CDR2 SNEGSKA, per germline (reference sequence). The CDR3 loop reads CSASSAGVNEKLFF. The CDR3 region has the DNA TGCAGTGCTAGCTCGGCAGGGGTTAATGAAAAACTGTTTTTT.

In its sample, this clonotype was seen many times. V gene TRBV3-1 combines with J gene TRBJ2-7; 10 bases align to TRBD2. Germline CDR1 is LGHDT and CDR2 is YNNKEL (reference sequence). The CDR3 is made up of 17 amino acids. Trimming removed 0 bases from V and 1 base from J; junction bases left unmatched: 6. CDR3 residues: CASSQDQASGSSYEQYF. The DNA for the CDR3 is TGTGCCAGCAGCCAAGATCAAGCTAGCGGGAGTTCCTACGAGCAGTACTTC.

This clonotype occurred once. V and J are TRBV6-1 and TRBJ2-5; D may be TRBD1 (5 bases). This CDR3 has 16 amino acids. V gave up 2 bases and J gave up 4 bases, with 17 bases separating them. Germline V CDR1 and CDR2: MNHNS, SASEGT. The CDR3: CASSESRGQGGETQYF. CDR3 bases: TGTGCCAGCAGTGAAAGTAGAGGCCAGGGCGGAGAGACCCAGTACTTC.

This clonotype occurred many times. This chain connects TRBV20-1 to TRBJ1-1; D might be TRBD1 (6 bases). Trimming shortened V by 4 bases and J by 5 bases, and 17 bases separated the two germline ends. This CDR3 has 14 residues. CDR1 is DFQATT, CDR2 SNEGSKA, per germline (reference sequence). The CDR3 region is CSATGAQAPTEAFF. As DNA, the CDR3 is TGCAGTGCTACGGGGGCACAGGCACCGACTGAAGCTTTCTTT.

This clonotype was counted at least ten times. The CDR3 bases are TGTGCCAGCAGTACACCCCCCGGACACCCCTCTTTGGACGAGCAGTACTTC. Translated: CASSTPPGHPSLDEQYF. V and J are TRBV5-6 and TRBJ2-7; D is perhaps TRBD1 (5 bases). Germline CDR1 SGHDT, CDR2 YYEEEE. This CDR3 is 17 amino acids long. With 5 bases removed from V and 5 bases from J, the gap between germline ends came to 26 bases.

This clonotype was picked up many times. The rearrangement joins TRBV7-9 to TRBJ2-2; unclear D gene. Between the trimmed V and J ends, which lost 4 bases and 4 bases, there was a span of 13 bases. Germline lookup yields CDR1 SEHNR and CDR2 FQNEAQ (reference sequence). This CDR3 comprises 15 residues. CDR3 DNA: TGTGCCAGCAGCTGGGCCGTAGCAATCACCGGGGAGCTGTTTTTT. It codes for CASSWAVAITGELFF.

The table lists this clonotype with many counts. V gene TRBV7-9 combines with J gene TRBJ1-1; D not certain. Trimming cost V 1 base and J 4 bases, with 10 bases left between them. The CDR3 covers 14 residues. Germline V gives CDR1 SEHNR, CDR2 FQNEAQ (reference sequence). This CDR3 is CASSLESGVTEAFF. CDR3 coding DNA: TGTGCCAGCAGCTTAGAAAGCGGGGTCACTGAAGCTTTCTTT. Looking up the rest from reference TRBV7-9 and TRBJ1-1 gives the full variable domain: DTGVSQNPRHKITKRGQNVTFRCDPISEHNRLYWYRQTLGQGPEFLTYFQNEAQLEKSRLLSDRFSAERPKGSFSTLEIQRTEQGDSAMYLCASSLESGVTEAFFGQGTRLTVV.

This clonotype was observed many times. The CDR3 sequence: CASSQDRNYGYTF. CDR3 nucleotides: TGTGCCAGCAGCCAAGACAGGAACTATGGCTACACCTTC. This sequence joins TRBV14 and TRBJ1-2; D unresolved. The CDR3 is 13 amino acids. Germline loops: CDR1 SGHDN, CDR2 FVKESK. Trimming took 0 bases from V and 2 from J, leaving 4 bases between them.

This clonotype was seen ten or more times. The CDR3 reads CASSQDFPSGYNEQFF. DNA of the CDR3: TGCGCCAGCAGCCAAGATTTTCCTAGCGGCTACAATGAGCAGTTCTTC. The gene calls are TRBV4-1 and TRBJ2-1; 7 bases are shared with TRBD2. The CDR3 spans 16 residues. Germline V CDR1 and CDR2: MGHRA, YSYEKL. The V gene end was trimmed by 0 bases and the J gene end by 3 bases; junction bases not matched to a gene: 5.

This clonotype was detected ten times or more. The V gene is TRBV2, the J gene TRBJ2-2; D might be TRBD2 (6 bases). The CDR3 loop spans 14 amino acids. Trimming cost V 4 bases and J 7 bases, with 13 bases left between them. Germline CDR1 reads SNHLY; CDR2 reads FYNNEI. This CDR3 is CASSVTGDGGELFF. CDR3 DNA sequence: TGTGCCAGCAGTGTAACGGGAGACGGCGGGGAGCTGTTTTTT.

This clonotype has a count of ten or more. The rearrangement links TRBV6-2 or TRBV6-3 to TRBJ1-5; possibly TRBD1 for D (5 bases). Germline V gene data show CDR1 as MNHEY and CDR2 as SVGEGT. The V gene lost 8 bases and the J gene lost 1 base, with 15 bases spanning the gap. The CDR3 sequence is 15 residues long. The CDR3 nucleotides are TGTGCCAGCCGGTCGGCAGGGAGAAGCAATCAGCCCCAGCATTTT. It codes for CASRSAGRSNQPQHF.

V is TRBV5-6 and J is TRBJ1-4; TRBD1 matches 10 bases. This CDR3 is 15 amino acids long. Germline lookup yields CDR1 SGHDT and CDR2 YYEEEE. V lost 3 bases, J lost 6 bases, and 5 bases stayed unmatched. The CDR3 coding sequence is TGTGCCAGCAGCTCCCGGGGGACAGGGGATGAAAAACTGTTTTTT. It is translated as CASSSRGTGDEKLFF.

This clonotype has a count of ten or more. This chain links TRBV20-1 with TRBJ1-4; D gene unclear. The CDR3 loop spans 11 amino acids. Trimming pared 2 bases from V and 8 bases from J, leaving 6 bases between. Germline V lookup: CDR1 DFQATT, CDR2 SNEGSKA (reference sequence). The CDR3 spells CSARRGEKLFF. The CDR3 DNA reads TGCAGTGCTAGACGAGGGGAAAAACTGTTTTTT.

This clonotype was found many times. This CDR3 is CASSLDRGNYGYTF. CDR3 in DNA: TGTGCCAGCAGCTTGGATCGGGGCAACTATGGCTACACCTTC. The chain is built from TRBV5-4 and TRBJ1-2, with D maybe TRBD1 (5 bases). The CDR3 extends over 14 amino acids. Germline CDR1 SGHNT, CDR2 YYREEE (reference sequence). Trimming left V 0 bases short and J 2 bases short, with 8 bases between.

This clonotype was seen at least ten times. The chain joins TRBV5-1 to TRBJ1-4, with 7 bases fitting TRBD1. The CDR3 extends over 18 amino acids. Germline CDR1 is SGHRS and CDR2 is YFSETQ. V shed 2 bases, J shed 6 bases, and the junction held 16 bases outside the gene matches. CDR3 nucleotide sequence: TGCGCCAGCAGCTTCGGGGTAGGCCACAATGACAGGGATGAAAAACTGTTTTTT. Amino acids: CASSFGVGHNDRDEKLFF.

This clonotype appeared a few times. The chain links TRBV12-3 or TRBV12-4 to TRBJ2-2, with D tentatively TRBD1 (6 bases). CDR3 size: 13 residues. V lost 6 bases, J lost 6 bases, and 11 bases lay in between. The CDR3 DNA reads TGTGCCAGCAGCCAAACAGGGCCCGGGGAGCTGTTTTTT. The encoded protein is CASSQTGPGELFF.

Many counts were recorded for this clonotype. For the CDR3, the DNA is TGTGCCAGCAGCATAAGGACAGGGGGTGAACAGCCCCAGCATTTT. Its protein is CASSIRTGGEQPQHF. This chain connects TRBV7-2 to TRBJ1-5, with TRBD1 matching 10 bases. V gave up 5 bases and J gave up 7 bases; unmatched junction bases: 8. There are 15 residues in the CDR3. In germline, CDR1 is SGHTA, CDR2 FQGNSA.

In this sample, this clonotype turned up many times. The chain joins TRBV5-1 to TRBJ2-3, with D hard to call. The V gene's germline CDR1 is SGHRS and CDR2 YFSETQ. This CDR3 has 12 residues. With 0 bases removed from V and 5 bases from J, the gap between germline ends came to 4 bases. The CDR3 DNA reads as TGCGCCAGCAGCTTGGATCTAGATACGCAGTATTTT. It codes for CASSLDLDTQYF.